This T cell receptor beta chain was recovered during a study of a mutant IDH1 vaccine in newly diagnosed glioma. Study-wide background: With temozolomide cycles, or 4-6 weeks after radiotherapy alone, vaccination was started.

Turning to this clone: Its specificity is unknown.

The table came from immunoSEQ multiplex PCR; TCRdb's copy has only in-frame clones and leaves some out. The sample has around 40,000 clones; approximately 72% are singletons. The time point is: week 23, last vaccination. Mutant IDH1 20-mer peptide, at 300 ug, made up each vaccine dose, with topical imiquimod. The receptor's source is a middle-aged man with glioma. The specimen comprised PBMCs, sampled from a glioma patient whose treatment included an IDH1 peptide vaccine.

The CDR3: CASSQGLGNSYEQYF. The CDR3 DNA sequence: TGCGCCAGCAGCCAAGGTTTGGGCAACTCCTACGAGCAGTACTTC. This sequence joins TRBV4-3 and TRBJ2-7; D is uncertain. The CDR3 has 15 amino acids. Germline assignment: CDR1 LGHNA and CDR2 YSLEER. V dropped 1 base and J dropped 0 bases, with 10 bases sitting between them.